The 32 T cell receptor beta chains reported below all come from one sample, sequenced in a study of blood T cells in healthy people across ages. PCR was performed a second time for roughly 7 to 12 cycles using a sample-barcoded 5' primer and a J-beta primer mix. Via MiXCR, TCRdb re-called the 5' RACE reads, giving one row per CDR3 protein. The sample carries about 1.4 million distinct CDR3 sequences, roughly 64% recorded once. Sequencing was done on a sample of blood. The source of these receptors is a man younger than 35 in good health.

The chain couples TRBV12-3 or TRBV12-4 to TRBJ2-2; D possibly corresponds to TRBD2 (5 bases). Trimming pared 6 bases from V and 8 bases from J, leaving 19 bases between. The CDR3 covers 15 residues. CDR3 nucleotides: TGTGCCAGCAGATCCGAGGGTCCACATCATGGGGAGCTGTTTTTT. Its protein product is CASRSEGPHHGELFF.

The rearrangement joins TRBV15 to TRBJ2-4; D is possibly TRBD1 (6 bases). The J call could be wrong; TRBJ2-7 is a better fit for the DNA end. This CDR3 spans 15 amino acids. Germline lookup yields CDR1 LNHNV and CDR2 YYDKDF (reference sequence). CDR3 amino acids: CATSPRAQGDYEQYF. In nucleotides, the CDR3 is TGTGCCACCAGCCCTCGCGCACAGGGAGACTACGAGCAGTACTTC.

The chain's CDR3 is CASSFYDEQYF. For the CDR3, the DNA is TGTGCCAGCAGTTTTTATGACGAGCAGTACTTC. This rearrangement joins TRBV27 to TRBJ2-7; D is ambiguous. The germline V gene has CDR1 MNHEY and CDR2 SMNVEV (reference sequence). The V end lost 3 bases, the J end lost 5 bases, and 5 bases lay between the germline ends. This CDR3 contains 11 residues.

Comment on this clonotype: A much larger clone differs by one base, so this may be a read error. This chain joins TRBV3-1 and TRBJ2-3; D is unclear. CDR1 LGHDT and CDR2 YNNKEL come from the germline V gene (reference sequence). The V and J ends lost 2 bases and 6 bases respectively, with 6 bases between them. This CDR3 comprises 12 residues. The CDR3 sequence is CASSQYRDTQYF. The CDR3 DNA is TGTGCCAGCAGCCAATATAGGGATACGCAGTATTTT.

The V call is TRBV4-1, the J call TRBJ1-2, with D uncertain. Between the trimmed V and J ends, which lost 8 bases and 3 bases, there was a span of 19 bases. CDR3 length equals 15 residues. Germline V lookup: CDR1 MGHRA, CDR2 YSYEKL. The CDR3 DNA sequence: TGCGCCAGCGTCCCCCCAAGAGCCAGAGACTATGGCTACACCTTC. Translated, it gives CASVPPRARDYGYTF.

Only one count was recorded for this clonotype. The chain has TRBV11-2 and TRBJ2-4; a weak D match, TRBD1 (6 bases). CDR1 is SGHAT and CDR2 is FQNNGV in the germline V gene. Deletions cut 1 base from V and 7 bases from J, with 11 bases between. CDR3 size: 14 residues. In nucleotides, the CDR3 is TGTGCCAGCAGCTTAGCAGGGACAAATAACATTCAGTACTTC. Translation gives CASSLAGTNNIQYF.

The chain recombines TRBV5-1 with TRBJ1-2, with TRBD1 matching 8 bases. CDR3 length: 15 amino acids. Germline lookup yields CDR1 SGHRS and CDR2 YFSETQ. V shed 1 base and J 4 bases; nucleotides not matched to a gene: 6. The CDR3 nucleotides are TGCGCCAGCAGCTTGTCCCGGGACAGGCCCTATGGCTACACCTTC. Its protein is CASSLSRDRPYGYTF.

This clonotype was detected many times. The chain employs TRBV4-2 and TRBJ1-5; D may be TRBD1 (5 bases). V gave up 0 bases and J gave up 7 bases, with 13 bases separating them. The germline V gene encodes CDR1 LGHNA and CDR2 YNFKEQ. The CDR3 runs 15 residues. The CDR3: CASSQDSGAHQPQHF. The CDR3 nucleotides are TGTGCCAGCAGCCAAGACTCCGGGGCTCACCAGCCCCAGCATTTT.

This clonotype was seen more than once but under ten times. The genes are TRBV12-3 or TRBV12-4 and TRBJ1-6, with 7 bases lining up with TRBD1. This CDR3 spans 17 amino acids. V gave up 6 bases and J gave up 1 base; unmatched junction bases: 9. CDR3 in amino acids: CASSTGVMRSYNSPLHF. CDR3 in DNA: TGTGCCAGCAGCACAGGGGTTATGAGGTCCTATAATTCACCCCTCCACTTT.

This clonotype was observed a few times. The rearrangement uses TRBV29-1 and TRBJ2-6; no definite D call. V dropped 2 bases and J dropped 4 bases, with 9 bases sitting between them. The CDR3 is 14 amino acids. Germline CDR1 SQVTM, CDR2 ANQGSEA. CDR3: CSVERVDGANVLTF. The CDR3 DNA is TGCAGCGTTGAAAGAGTGGACGGGGCCAACGTCCTGACTTTC.

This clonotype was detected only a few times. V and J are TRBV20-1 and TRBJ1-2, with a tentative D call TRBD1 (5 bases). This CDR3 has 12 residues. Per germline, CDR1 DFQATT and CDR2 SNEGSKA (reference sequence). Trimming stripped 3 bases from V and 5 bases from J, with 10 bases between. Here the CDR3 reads CSARLQVYGYTF. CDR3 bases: TGCAGTGCTAGGCTACAGGTGTATGGCTACACCTTC.

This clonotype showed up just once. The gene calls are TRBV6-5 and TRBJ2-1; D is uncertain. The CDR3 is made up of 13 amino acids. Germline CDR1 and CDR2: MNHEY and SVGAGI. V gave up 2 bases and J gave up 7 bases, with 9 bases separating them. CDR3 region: CASSYEVGNEQFF. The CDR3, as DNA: TGTGCCAGCAGTTACGAAGTGGGGAATGAGCAGTTCTTC.

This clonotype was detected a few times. The CDR3: CASSLVSRGGYTF. CDR3 DNA sequence: TGTGCCAGCAGCTTGGTCTCGCGGGGTGGCTACACCTTC. The gene calls are TRBV7-2 and TRBJ1-2; no firm D call. The CDR3 has 13 residues. Per germline, CDR1 SGHTA and CDR2 FQGNSA. V was pared by 3 bases and J by 7 bases, with 12 bases between.

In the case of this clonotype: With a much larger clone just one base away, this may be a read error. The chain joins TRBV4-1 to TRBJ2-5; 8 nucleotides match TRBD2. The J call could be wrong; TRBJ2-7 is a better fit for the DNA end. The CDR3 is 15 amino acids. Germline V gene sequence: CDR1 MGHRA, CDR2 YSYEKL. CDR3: CASSQVATSDHEQYF. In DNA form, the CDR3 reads TGCGCCAGCAGCCAAGTTGCGACTAGCGACCACGAGCAGTACTTC.

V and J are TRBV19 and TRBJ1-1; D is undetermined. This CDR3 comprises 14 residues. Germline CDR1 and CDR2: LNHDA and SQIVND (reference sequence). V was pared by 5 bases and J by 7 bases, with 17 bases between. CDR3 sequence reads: CASSDPGDIGEAFF. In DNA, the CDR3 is TGTGCCAGTAGTGACCCCGGAGACATCGGTGAAGCTTTCTTT.

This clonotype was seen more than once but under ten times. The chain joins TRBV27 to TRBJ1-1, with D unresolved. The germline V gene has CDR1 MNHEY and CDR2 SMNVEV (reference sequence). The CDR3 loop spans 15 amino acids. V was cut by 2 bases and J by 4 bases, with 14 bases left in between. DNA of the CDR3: TGTGCCAGCAGTTTAGGAAGTGGGTATGTCACTGAAGCTTTCTTT. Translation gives CASSLGSGYVTEAFF.

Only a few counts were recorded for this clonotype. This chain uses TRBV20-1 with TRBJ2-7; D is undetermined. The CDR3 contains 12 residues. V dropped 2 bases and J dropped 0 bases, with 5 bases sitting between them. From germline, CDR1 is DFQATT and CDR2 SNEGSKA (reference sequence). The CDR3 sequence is CSARTYSYEQYF. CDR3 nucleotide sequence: TGCAGTGCTAGAACGTACTCCTACGAGCAGTACTTC.

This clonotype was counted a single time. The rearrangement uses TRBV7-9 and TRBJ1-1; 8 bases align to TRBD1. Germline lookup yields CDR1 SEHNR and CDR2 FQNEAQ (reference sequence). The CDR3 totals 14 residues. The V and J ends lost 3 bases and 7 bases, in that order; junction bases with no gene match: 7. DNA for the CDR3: TGTGCCAGCAGCTTCGCAGGGGGCAATTTTGAAGCTTTCTTT. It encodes CASSFAGGNFEAFF.

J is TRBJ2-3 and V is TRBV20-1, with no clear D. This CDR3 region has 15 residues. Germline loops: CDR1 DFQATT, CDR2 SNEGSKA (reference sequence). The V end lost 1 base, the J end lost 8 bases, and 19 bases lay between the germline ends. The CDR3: CSARAATGPLGTQYF. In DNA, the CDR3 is TGCAGTGCTAGAGCCGCCACGGGCCCATTGGGTACGCAGTATTTT.

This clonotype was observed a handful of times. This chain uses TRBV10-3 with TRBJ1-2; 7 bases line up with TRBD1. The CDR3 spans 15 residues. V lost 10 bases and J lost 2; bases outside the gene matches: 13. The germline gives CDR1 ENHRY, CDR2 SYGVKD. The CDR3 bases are TGTGCCACGAGAGAGGGGGGACAGTTGAACTATGGCTACACCTTC. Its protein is CATREGGQLNYGYTF.

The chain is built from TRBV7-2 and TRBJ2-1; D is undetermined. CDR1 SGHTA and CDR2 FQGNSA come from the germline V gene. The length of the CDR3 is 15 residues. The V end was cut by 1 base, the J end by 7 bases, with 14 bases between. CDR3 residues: CASSLDASRVNEQFF. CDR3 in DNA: TGTGCCAGCAGCTTAGACGCGTCGCGCGTTAATGAGCAGTTCTTC.

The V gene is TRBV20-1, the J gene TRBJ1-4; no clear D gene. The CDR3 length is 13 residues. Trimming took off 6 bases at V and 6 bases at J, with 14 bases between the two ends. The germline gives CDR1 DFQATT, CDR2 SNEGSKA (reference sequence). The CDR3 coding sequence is TGCAGTGCCCCGCTAATTTCCGATGAAAAACTGTTTTTT. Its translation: CSAPLISDEKLFF.

CDR3 coding DNA: TGTGCCAGCAGTAACCTCCGACTGGGGCTAGCGGGAGAGACCCAGTACTTC. Residues: CASSNLRLGLAGETQYF. V is TRBV6-6 and J is TRBJ2-4, with 8 bases matching TRBD2. Near its end, the DNA agrees better with TRBJ2-5, so the J call may be wrong. Germline assignment: CDR1 MNHNY and CDR2 SVGAGI (reference sequence). The CDR3 has 17 residues.

For the CDR3, the DNA is TGTGCCAGCAGCCACCTTACTGGGACTGAAGCTTTCTTT. This encodes CASSHLTGTEAFF. The chain uses TRBV12-3 or TRBV12-4 and TRBJ1-1; no definite D call. V shed 6 bases and J shed 5 bases, with 13 bases lying between them. The CDR3 is 13 residues long.

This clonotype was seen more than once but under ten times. The CDR3 reads CASSLNRGYSGANVLTF. CDR3 DNA sequence: TGTGCCAGCAGTTTAAATCGCGGCTACTCTGGGGCCAACGTCCTGACTTTC. The rearrangement joins TRBV27 to TRBJ2-6; no definite D call. With 2 bases removed from V and 0 bases from J, the gap between germline ends came to 11 bases. This CDR3 is 17 amino acids long. Germline V gene data show CDR1 as MNHEY and CDR2 as SMNVEV (reference sequence).

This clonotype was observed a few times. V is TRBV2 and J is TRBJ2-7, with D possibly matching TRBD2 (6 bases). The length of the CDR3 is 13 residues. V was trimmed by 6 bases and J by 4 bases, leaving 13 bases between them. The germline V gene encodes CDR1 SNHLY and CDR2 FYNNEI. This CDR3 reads CASSIFSGYEQYF. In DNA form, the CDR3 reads TGTGCCAGCAGCATTTTTAGCGGTTACGAGCAGTACTTC. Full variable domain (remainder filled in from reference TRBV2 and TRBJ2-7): EPEVTQTPSHQVTQMGQEVILRCVPISNHLYFYWYRQILGQKVEFLVSFYNNEISEKSEIFDDQFSVERPDGSNFTLKIRSTKLEDSAMYFCASSIFSGYEQYFGPGTRLTVT.

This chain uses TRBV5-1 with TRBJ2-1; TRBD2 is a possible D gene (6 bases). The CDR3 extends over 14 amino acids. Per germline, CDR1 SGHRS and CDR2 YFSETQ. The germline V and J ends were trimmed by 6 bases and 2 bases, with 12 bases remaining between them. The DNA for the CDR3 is TGCGCCAGCAAGGCGGGGCCAGCCTACAATGAGCAGTTCTTC. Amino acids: CASKAGPAYNEQFF.

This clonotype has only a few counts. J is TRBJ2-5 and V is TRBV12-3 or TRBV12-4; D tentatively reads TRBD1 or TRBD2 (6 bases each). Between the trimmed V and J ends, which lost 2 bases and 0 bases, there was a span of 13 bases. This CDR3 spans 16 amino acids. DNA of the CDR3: TGTGCCAGCAGTTTACCCGGGGGCCTCTACCAAGAGACCCAGTACTTC. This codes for CASSLPGGLYQETQYF.

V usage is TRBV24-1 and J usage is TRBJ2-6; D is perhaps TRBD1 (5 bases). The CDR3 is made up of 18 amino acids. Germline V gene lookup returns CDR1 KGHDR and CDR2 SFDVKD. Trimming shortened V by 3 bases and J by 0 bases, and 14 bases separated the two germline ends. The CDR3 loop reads CATSDPVTDSSGANVLTF. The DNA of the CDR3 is TGTGCCACCAGTGATCCTGTGACAGACTCCTCTGGGGCCAACGTCCTGACTTTC.

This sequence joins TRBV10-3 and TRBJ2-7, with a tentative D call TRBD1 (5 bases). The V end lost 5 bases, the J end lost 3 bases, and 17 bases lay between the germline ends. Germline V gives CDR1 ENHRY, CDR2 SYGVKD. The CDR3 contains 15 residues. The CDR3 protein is CAISSPDSPLYEQYF. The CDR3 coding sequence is TGTGCCATCAGTTCCCCAGACAGTCCGCTCTACGAGCAGTACTTC.

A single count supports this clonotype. Here the CDR3 reads CASSYSVGDSPGFSEQFF. DNA of the CDR3: TGTGCCAGCAGTTACTCGGTCGGTGACAGCCCAGGCTTTAGTGAGCAGTTCTTC. V and J are TRBV6-5 and TRBJ2-1; D may be TRBD1 (5 bases). This CDR3 is built from 18 residues. V lost 0 bases and J 9 bases, leaving 24 bases between the germline ends. Per germline, CDR1 MNHEY and CDR2 SVGAGI.

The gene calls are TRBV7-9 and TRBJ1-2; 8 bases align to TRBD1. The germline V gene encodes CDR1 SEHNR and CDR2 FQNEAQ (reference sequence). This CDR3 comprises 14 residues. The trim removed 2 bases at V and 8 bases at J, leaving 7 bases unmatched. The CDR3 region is CASSLPGQVGGYTF. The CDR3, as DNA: TGTGCCAGCAGCTTACCGGGACAGGTCGGCGGCTACACCTTC.